This note documents a single T cell receptor (beta chain) sequence. Its antigen is not known. Second-dose groups at about 4 or about 12 weeks were pooled. This record belongs to a study of T cell responses to AZD1222 COVID-19 vaccine. General study findings and limits: Nearly half of unique spike-specific TCRs reportedly avoided B.1.351 and B.1.1.7 mutated regions. Among the donors, most were white British and more were female, and clonal diversity was possibly underestimated. With two AZD1222 doses given, Spike-specific TCR breadth and depth both rose.

This CDR3 spans 14 amino acids. Trimming removed 0 bases from V and 7 bases from J; junction bases left unmatched: 3. Germline V gene sequence: CDR1 SGDLS, CDR2 YYNGEE. The protocol was immunoSEQ multiplex PCR, while the TCRdb copy is restricted to in-frame clones and leaves out a portion. This sample has about 120,000 clones, with about 92% found just once. The sequencing used peripheral blood, collected 28 days after the second AZD1222 dose. The V and J genes are TRBV9 and TRBJ1-2; 10 bases map to TRBD1. The receptor comes from an adult who received the AZD1222 COVID-19 vaccine. DNA of the CDR3: TGTGCCAGCAGCGTAGGGACAGGGGGGGCTGGCTACACCTTC. Translated: CASSVGTGGAGYTF.